The 5 T cell receptor beta chains below were found in one sample sequenced in a study of cytomegalovirus exposure and HLA in healthy donors. 13 Jbeta primers and 60 Vbeta primers were used for the PCR. This table comes from immunoSEQ multiplex PCR, and its TCRdb copy is limited to in-frame clones, with some not included. The data hold about 62,000 clones, with more than 75% observed a single time. The source material was PBMCs. All receptors derive from a man aged 18 to 29 in good health and CMV-seronegative.

The J gene is TRBJ2-7, the V gene TRBV11-3, with a possible D match to TRBD2 (7 bases). CDR1 SGHNT and CDR2 YENEEA come from the germline V gene. Trimming removed 4 bases at V and 3 bases at J, with 16 bases between. The CDR3 covers 15 residues. CDR3 protein: CASSWGGPLGYEQYF. The DNA of the CDR3 is TGTGCCAGCAGCTGGGGGGGGCCCCTGGGCTACGAGCAGTACTTC.

This chain uses TRBV7-8 with TRBJ2-3; 12 bases map to TRBD2. CDR1 and CDR2 from the germline V gene are SGHVS and FQNEAQ. V lost 3 bases to trimming and J lost 5 bases; unmatched junction nucleotides: 6. The CDR3 is made up of 16 amino acids. CDR3 bases: TGTGCCAGCAGCTTGCTACTAGCGGGGGGCGGAGATACGCAGTATTTT. Translation gives CASSLLLAGGGDTQYF.

This chain uses TRBV5-1 with TRBJ1-2; D uncertain. This CDR3 spans 16 amino acids. Trimming removed 0 bases at V and 3 bases at J, with 15 bases between. The V gene's germline CDR1 is SGHRS and CDR2 YFSETQ. In nucleotides, the CDR3 is TGCGCCAGCAGCTTGGCCGAGGAGACCGACGACTATGGCTACACCTTC. As protein: CASSLAEETDDYGYTF.

J is TRBJ1-4 and V is TRBV28; D uncertain. Trimming left V 5 bases short and J 3 bases short, with 13 bases between. CDR3 length equals 15 residues. Germline CDR1 and CDR2: MDHEN and SYDVKM. CDR3 region: CASSGQRSANEKLFF. The CDR3 nucleotides read TGTGCCAGCAGTGGTCAGCGATCGGCTAATGAAAAACTGTTTTTT.

J is TRBJ2-7 and V is TRBV7-2; D not resolved. This CDR3 contains 13 residues. CDR1 and CDR2 (germline): SGHTA, FQGNSA. The V gene lost 1 base and the J gene lost 1 base, with 5 bases spanning the gap. The CDR3 is CASSLGPSYEQYF. Here the CDR3 DNA reads TGTGCCAGCAGCTTAGGGCCTTCCTACGAGCAGTACTTC. The whole variable domain, filled in from reference TRBV7-2 and TRBJ2-7, reads GAGVSQSPSNKVTEKGKDVELRCDPISGHTALYWYRQSLGQGLEFLIYFQGNSAPDKSGLPSDRFSAERTGGSVSTLTIQRTQQEDSAVYLCASSLGPSYEQYFGPGTRLTVT.